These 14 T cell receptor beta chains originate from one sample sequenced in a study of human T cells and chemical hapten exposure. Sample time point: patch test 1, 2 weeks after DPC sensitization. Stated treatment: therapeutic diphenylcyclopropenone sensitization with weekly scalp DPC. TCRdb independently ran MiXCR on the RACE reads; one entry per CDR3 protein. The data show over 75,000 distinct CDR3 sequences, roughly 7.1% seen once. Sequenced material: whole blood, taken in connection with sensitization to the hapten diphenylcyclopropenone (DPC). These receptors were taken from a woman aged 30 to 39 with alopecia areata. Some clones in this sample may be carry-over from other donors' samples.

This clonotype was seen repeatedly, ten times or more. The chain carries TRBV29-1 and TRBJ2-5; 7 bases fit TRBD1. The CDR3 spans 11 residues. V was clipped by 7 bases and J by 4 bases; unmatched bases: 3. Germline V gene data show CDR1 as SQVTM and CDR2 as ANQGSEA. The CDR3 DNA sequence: TGCAGCGAACGGACAGGAGAGACCCAGTACTTC. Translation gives CSERTGETQYF.

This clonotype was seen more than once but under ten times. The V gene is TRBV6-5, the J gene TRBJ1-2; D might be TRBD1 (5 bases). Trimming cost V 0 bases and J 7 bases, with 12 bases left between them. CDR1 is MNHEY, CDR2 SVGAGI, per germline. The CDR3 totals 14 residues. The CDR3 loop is CASSYSPRARGYTF. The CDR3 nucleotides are TGTGCCAGCAGTTACTCTCCCAGGGCCCGTGGCTACACCTTC.

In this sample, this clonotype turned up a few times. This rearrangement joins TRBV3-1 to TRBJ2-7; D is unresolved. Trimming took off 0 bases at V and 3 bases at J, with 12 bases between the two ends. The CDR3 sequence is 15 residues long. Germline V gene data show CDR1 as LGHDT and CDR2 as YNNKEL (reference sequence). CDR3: CASSQDLSRYYEQYF. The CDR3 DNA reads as TGTGCCAGCAGCCAAGATTTGTCTCGTTACTACGAGCAGTACTTC.

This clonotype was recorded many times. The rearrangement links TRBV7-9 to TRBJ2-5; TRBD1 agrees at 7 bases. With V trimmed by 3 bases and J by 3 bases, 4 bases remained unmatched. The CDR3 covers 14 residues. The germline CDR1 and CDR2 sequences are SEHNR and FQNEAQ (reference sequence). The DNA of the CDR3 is TGTGCCAGCAGCTTCCGGGACAGTAAAGAGACCCAGTACTTC. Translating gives CASSFRDSKETQYF.

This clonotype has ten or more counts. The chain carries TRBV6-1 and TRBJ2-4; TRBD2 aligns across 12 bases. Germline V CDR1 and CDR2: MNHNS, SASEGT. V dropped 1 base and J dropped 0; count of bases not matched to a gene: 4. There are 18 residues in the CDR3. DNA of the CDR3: TGTGCCAGCAGTGAAGGGACTAGCGGGATTTTAGCCAAAAACATTCAGTACTTC. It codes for CASSEGTSGILAKNIQYF.

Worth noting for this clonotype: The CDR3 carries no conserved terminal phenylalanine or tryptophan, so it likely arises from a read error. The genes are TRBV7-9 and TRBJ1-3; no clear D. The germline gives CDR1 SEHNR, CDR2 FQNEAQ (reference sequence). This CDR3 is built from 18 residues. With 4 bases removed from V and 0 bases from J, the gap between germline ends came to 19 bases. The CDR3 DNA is TGTGCCAGCAGCTCCACATATCGATCTGCTCTCTCTGGAAACACCATATATCTT. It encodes CASSSTYRSALSGNTIYL.

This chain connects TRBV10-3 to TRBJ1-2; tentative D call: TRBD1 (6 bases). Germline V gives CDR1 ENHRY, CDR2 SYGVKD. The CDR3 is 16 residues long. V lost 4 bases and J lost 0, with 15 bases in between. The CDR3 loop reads CAISANRAISNYGYTF. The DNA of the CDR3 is TGTGCCATCAGTGCGAACAGGGCGATTTCTAACTATGGCTACACCTTC.

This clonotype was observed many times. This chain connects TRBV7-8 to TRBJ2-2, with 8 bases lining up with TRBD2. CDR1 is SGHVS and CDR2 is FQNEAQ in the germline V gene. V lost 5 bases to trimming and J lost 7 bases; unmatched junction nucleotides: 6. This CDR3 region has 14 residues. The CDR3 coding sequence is TGTGCCAGCAGCATTAGCGGGGTGAACGGGGAGCTGTTTTTT. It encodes CASSISGVNGELFF.

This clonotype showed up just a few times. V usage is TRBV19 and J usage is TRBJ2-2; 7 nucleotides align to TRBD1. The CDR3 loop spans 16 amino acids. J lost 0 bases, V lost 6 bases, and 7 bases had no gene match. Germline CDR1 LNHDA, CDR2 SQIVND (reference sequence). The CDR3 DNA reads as TGTGCCAGTAGCCCCGGGACAGCAACGAACACCGGGGAGCTGTTTTTT. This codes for CASSPGTATNTGELFF.

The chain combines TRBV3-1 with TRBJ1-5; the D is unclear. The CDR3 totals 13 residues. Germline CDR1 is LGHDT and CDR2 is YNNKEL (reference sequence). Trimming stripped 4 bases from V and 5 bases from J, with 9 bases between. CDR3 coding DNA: TGTGCCAGCAGCCGGAGGAGGGATCAGCCCCAGCATTTT. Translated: CASSRRRDQPQHF.

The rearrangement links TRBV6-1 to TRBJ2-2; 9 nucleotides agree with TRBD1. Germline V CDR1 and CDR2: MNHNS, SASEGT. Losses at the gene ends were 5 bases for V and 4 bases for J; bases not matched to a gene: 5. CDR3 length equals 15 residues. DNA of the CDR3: TGTGCCAGCAGTCCATGGACAGGGGCCACCGGGGAGCTGTTTTTT. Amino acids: CASSPWTGATGELFF.

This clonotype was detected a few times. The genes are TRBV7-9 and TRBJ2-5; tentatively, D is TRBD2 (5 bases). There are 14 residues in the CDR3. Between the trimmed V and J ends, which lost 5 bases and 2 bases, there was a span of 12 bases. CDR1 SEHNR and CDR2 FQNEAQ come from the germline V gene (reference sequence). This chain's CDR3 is CASSPWTGQETQYF. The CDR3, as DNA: TGTGCCAGCAGCCCGTGGACGGGACAAGAGACCCAGTACTTC. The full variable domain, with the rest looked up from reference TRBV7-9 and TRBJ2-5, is DTGVSQNPRHKITKRGQNVTFRCDPISEHNRLYWYRQTLGQGPEFLTYFQNEAQLEKSRLLSDRFSAERPKGSFSTLEIQRTEQGDSAMYLCASSPWTGQETQYFGPGTRLLVL.

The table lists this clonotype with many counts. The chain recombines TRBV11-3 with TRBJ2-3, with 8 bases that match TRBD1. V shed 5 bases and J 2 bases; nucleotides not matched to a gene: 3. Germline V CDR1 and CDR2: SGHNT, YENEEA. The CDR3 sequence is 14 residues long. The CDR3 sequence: CASSQGAVTDTQYF. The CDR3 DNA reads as TGTGCCAGCAGCCAGGGGGCAGTCACAGATACGCAGTATTTT.

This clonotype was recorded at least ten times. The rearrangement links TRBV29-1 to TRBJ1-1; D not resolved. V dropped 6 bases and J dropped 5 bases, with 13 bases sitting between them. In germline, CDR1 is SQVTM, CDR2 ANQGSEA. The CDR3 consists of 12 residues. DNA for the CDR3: TGCAGCGTGATGTTTGAGGAGACTGAAGCTTTCTTT. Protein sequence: CSVMFEETEAFF.